Below, 5 T cell receptor beta chains from the same sample are listed, as sequenced in a study of T cell repertoires in ileal Crohn's disease. The data were produced by immunoSEQ multiplex PCR, yet TCRdb's version contains in-frame clones alone and is incomplete. The sample carries about 7,200 clones, around two thirds recorded once. Time point here: proximal margin of the surgical specimen (macroscopically non-inflamed). The material sequenced was ileal tissue. These TCRs come from an adult with Crohn's disease.

V is TRBV2 and J is TRBJ2-3, with D maybe TRBD2 (6 bases). The germline gives CDR1 SNHLY, CDR2 FYNNEI. V was trimmed by 4 bases and J by 2 bases, leaving 10 bases between them. CDR3 size: 14 residues. Written as DNA, the CDR3 is TGTGCCAGCAGTGTTGGCGGGATCACAGATACGCAGTATTTT. Translating gives CASSVGGITDTQYF.

This chain connects TRBV5-6 to TRBJ2-5, with 8 bases lining up with TRBD1. The ends lost 7 bases at V and 4 bases at J; junction bases unmatched: 6. Germline V gene sequence: CDR1 SGHDT, CDR2 YYEEEE. The CDR3 is 13 amino acids. CDR3: CASGGQGPETQYF. The CDR3 DNA sequence: TGTGCCAGCGGAGGACAGGGACCAGAGACCCAGTACTTC.

The J gene is TRBJ1-2, the V gene TRBV28, with a weak D call TRBD1 (5 bases). The ends were cut back, 7 bases at V and 0 bases at J, with 12 bases in the middle. Looked up from germline, CDR1 is MDHEN and CDR2 is SYDVKM. CDR3 size: 14 residues. The CDR3 region has the DNA TGTGCCAGCACCTCGGGGGGAGCTAACTATGGCTACACCTTC. This sequence encodes CASTSGGANYGYTF.

The chain carries TRBV6-6 and TRBJ1-5; no clear D. CDR1 is MNHNY, CDR2 SVGAGI, per germline (reference sequence). V lost 0 bases and J 0 bases, leaving 6 bases between the germline ends. The CDR3 extends over 15 amino acids. CDR3 DNA: TGTGCCAGCAGTTACTCGGGTAGTAGCAATCAGCCCCAGCATTTT. Translated: CASSYSGSSNQPQHF.

This clone was counted only a few times. The chain couples TRBV28 to TRBJ2-2, with a possible D match to TRBD1 (5 bases). Germline V CDR1 and CDR2: MDHEN, SYDVKM. Trimming cost V 1 base and J 6 bases, with 6 bases left between them. CDR3 size: 13 residues. This chain's CDR3 is CASSLSGPGELFF. Written as DNA, the CDR3 is TGTGCCAGCAGTTTATCAGGGCCCGGGGAGCTGTTTTTT.